This TCR beta chain was captured in a study of OX40 agonist ivuxolimab in advanced cancers. Study findings and constraints: By week 6 at 0.1 to 3.0 mg/kg, blood CD4+ and CD8+ T cells had expanded clonally.

Clones were read by immunoSEQ multiplex PCR, and TCRdb kept only the in-frame ones, dropping some. In the table there are tens of thousands of clones, around nine tenths of which are singletons. Points on this clone: Its target is unknown.

The sequence derives from an adult with an advanced solid tumor such as melanoma, head and neck, liver or kidney cancer. The sample here was CD4+ or CD8+ T cells sorted from blood, taken in a trial of the OX40 agonist ivuxolimab.

DNA of the CDR3: TGTGCCAGCTCTCCTGTGGGACAGGGGATAGGTGAGCAGTTCTTC. Translated, it gives CASSPVGQGIGEQFF. The genes are TRBV18 and TRBJ2-1; 10 bases map to TRBD1. The junction had 11 bases not matched to a gene; V was cut back by 6 bases and J by 9 bases. CDR1 is KGHSH, CDR2 LQKENI, per germline. The CDR3 runs 15 residues.